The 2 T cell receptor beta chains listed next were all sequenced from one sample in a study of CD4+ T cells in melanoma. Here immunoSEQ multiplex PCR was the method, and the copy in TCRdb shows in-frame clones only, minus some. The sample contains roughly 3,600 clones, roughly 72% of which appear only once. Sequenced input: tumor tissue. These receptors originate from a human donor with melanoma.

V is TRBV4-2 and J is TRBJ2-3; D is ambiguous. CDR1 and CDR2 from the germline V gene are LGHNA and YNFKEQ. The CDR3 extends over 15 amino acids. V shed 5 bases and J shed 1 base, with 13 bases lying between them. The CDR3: CASSLGWRGTDTQYF. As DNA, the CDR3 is TGTGCCAGCAGCTTGGGTTGGCGCGGCACAGATACGCAGTATTTT.

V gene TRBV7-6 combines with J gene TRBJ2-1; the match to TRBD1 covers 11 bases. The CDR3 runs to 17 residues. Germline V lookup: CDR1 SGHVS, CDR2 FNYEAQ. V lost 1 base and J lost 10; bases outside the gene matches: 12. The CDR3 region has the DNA TGTGCCAGCAGCTTAGGATTTGATGGACAGGGGGCTGGGGAGCAGTTCTTC. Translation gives CASSLGFDGQGAGEQFF.